This is a list of T cell receptor beta chains from one sample in a study of T-cell reconstitution after alpha-beta-depleted transplantation in children. TCRdb re-derived calls from the PCR reads in MiXCR, one entry per CDR3 protein. Counted here are about 290,000 distinct CDR3 sequences, about 9.5% occurring once; the ten biggest clones make up 7% to 9.5%. Material: PBMCs, obtained before TCRalphabeta/CD19-depleted stem cell transplant. The receptors shown here come from a boy in the first two years of life with acute myeloid leukemia, due to receive a stem cell transplant. The CDR3 runs from the conserved cysteine through the conserved F or W. D genes are given only for firm matches. Size is omitted from some rows. Given values are once, few, many or a class for expanded clones.

D	J	V	size	DNA	CDR3
-	TRBJ2-7	TRBV5-1	many	TGCGCCAGCAGCTTTTCCCCCTACGAGCAGTACTTC	CASSFSPYEQYF
-	TRBJ1-5	TRBV2	few	TGTGCCAGCAGGAGAACCGGGTTCCAGGATCAGCCCCAGCATTTT	CASRRTGFQDQPQHF
-	TRBJ2-7	TRBV5-1	many	TGCGCCAGCAGCTTACGGGACTCCTGGGGCGACGAGCAGTACTTC	CASSLRDSWGDEQYF
TRBD1	TRBJ1-1	TRBV5-1	-	TGCGCCAGCAGCGGTACCGGGACAGGGAACACTGAAGCTTTCTTT	CASSGTGTGNTEAFF
TRBD2	TRBJ2-3	TRBV12-3/TRBV12-4	many	TGTGCCAGCAGTTTTGGACTAGCGGGACGGACAGATACGCAGTATTTT	CASSFGLAGRTDTQYF
-	TRBJ2-7	TRBV7-8	many	TGTGCCAGCAGCTCACGGACAGCGCTATTTTCCGAGCAGTACTTC	CASSSRTALFSEQYF
TRBD1	TRBJ1-1	TRBV6-4	few	TGTGCCAGCAAGGGACAGGGGGACACTGAAGCTTTCTTT	CASKGQGDTEAFF
-	TRBJ2-1	TRBV2	many	TGTGCCAGCTTTTTCGGGCGGAGGGAGCAGTTCTTC	CASFFGRREQFF
-	TRBJ2-4	TRBV20-1	many	TGCAGTGCTAGCGTGGGCGGAGCCAAAAACATTCAGTACTTC	CSASVGGAKNIQYF
TRBD1	TRBJ2-6	TRBV19	few	TGTGCCAGTAACAGCAGGGGGCCATCTGGGGCCAACGTCCTGACTTTC	CASNSRGPSGANVLTF
-	TRBJ2-7	TRBV7-2	few	TGTGCCAGCAGCTTCGCAGGGATCAGGAACGAGCAGTACTTC	CASSFAGIRNEQYF
-	TRBJ2-7	TRBV20-1	many	TGCAGTGCTAGAGTCCCAGGGTACGAGCAGTACTTC	CSARVPGYEQYF
TRBD2	TRBJ2-1	TRBV5-1	many	TGCGCCAGCAGCCCCAGACTAGCGGGGGGCGTTGAGCAGTTCTTC	CASSPRLAGGVEQFF
TRBD2	TRBJ2-5	TRBV5-1	many	TGCGCCAGCAGCCGGGGGGGCCGGGAGACCCAGTACTTC	CASSRGGRETQYF
-	TRBJ2-3	TRBV5-1	many	TGCGCCAGCAGCTTGGTGGGACTCGTCTCAGATACGCAGTATTTT	CASSLVGLVSDTQYF
TRBD2	TRBJ2-1	TRBV2	many	TGTGCTAATAACTGTAGGGTAGCGGGGGCACCTTACAATGAGCAGTTCTTC	CANNCRVAGAPYNEQFF
-	TRBJ1-5	TRBV6-1	many	TGTGCCAGCAGTGTCGGGAGTGTAGTGAATCAGCCCCAGCATTTT	CASSVGSVVNQPQHF
TRBD1	TRBJ1-5	TRBV24-1	many	TGTGCCACCAGTGACCCCTTTAACAGGGGCGATAGCAATCAGCCCCAGCATTTT	CATSDPFNRGDSNQPQHF
-	TRBJ1-1	TRBV5-1	many	TGCGCCAGCAGCTTAAATTTAGGACGGCAGAACACTGAAGCTTTCTTT	CASSLNLGRQNTEAFF
-	TRBJ2-4	TRBV6-5	-	TGTGCCAGCAGTTCCGGGACAGCCAAAAACATTCAGTACTTC	CASSSGTAKNIQYF
TRBD1	TRBJ2-7	TRBV3-1	many	TGTGCCAGCAGCCAAAGGGGGCGAGGCTCCTACGAGCAGTACTTC	CASSQRGRGSYEQYF
-	TRBJ2-7	TRBV25-1	many	TGTGGAAGTCTGTCACCTCTCTCCTACGAGCAGTACTTC	CGSLSPLSYEQYF
TRBD1	TRBJ2-2	TRBV10-3	-	TGTGCCATCAGTGAGACAGGGGGAACAACCGGGGAGCTGTTTTTT	CAISETGGTTGELFF
-	TRBJ1-5	TRBV7-3	many	TGTGCCAGCAGCTTAACTATAGATGGGGGGGACCCCAATCAGCCCCAGCATTTT	CASSLTIDGGDPNQPQHF
TRBD2	TRBJ2-7	TRBV29-1	many	TGCAGCGTTGCCGGGAGGGCCTCCTACGAGCAGTACTTC	CSVAGRASYEQYF
-	TRBJ2-2	TRBV28	-	TGTGCCAGCAGACCGTTGTTAGCAGGGGACACCGGGGAGCTGTTTTTT	CASRPLLAGDTGELFF
TRBD2	TRBJ2-5	TRBV28	-	TGTGCCAGCAGGGGACTAGCGTTCAAGAGGGAGACCCAGTACTTC	CASRGLAFKRETQYF
-	TRBJ2-5	TRBV12-3/TRBV12-4	-	TGTGCCTGCAGTTTGCGGGGGCGCAGGGTCCAAGAGACCCAGTACTTC	CACSLRGRRVQETQYF
-	TRBJ2-7	TRBV20-1	few	TGCAGTGCTAGCCCCCTAGCGCCGTCCTACGAGCAGTACTTC	CSASPLAPSYEQYF
-	TRBJ2-3	TRBV5-1	many	TGCGCCAGCAGCTTGGCTCACATGAGCACAGATACGCAGTATTTT	CASSLAHMSTDTQYF
TRBD1	TRBJ1-6	TRBV3-1	many	TGTGCCAGCAGCATCCACAGGGGCGGTAGGGTACCCCTCCACTTT	CASSIHRGGRVPLHF
TRBD2	TRBJ2-3	TRBV7-2	many	TGTGCCAGCAGCTTGTCGCTAGCGGGAGCTAGCACAGATACGCAGTATTTT	CASSLSLAGASTDTQYF
-	TRBJ2-1	TRBV12-3/TRBV12-4	-	TGTGCCAGCAGTTTAGATTCGGGGACACGGAACAATGAGCAGTTCTTC	CASSLDSGTRNNEQFF
-	TRBJ2-1	TRBV11-2	-	TGTGCCAGCAGCGCTATAGTTAGAATCTACAATGAGCAGTTCTTC	CASSAIVRIYNEQFF
TRBD1	TRBJ1-5	TRBV5-1	many	TGCGCCAGCAGGGACGGGACAGGGAGCAATCAGCCCCAGCATTTT	CASRDGTGSNQPQHF
TRBD1	TRBJ2-5	TRBV23-1	-	TGCGCCAGCAGTCAAAGCCTCGGACAGGGGCAGAGGGAGACCCAGTACTTC	CASSQSLGQGQRETQYF
-	TRBJ1-2	TRBV28	many	TGTGCCAGCAGTTCCCCTGGGGACTATGGCTACACCTTC	CASSSPGDYGYTF
-	TRBJ1-3	TRBV15	many	TGTGCCACCAGCAGAGATCCCACCCTCGGCTCTGGAAACACCATATATTTT	CATSRDPTLGSGNTIYF
-	TRBJ2-5	TRBV5-1	-	TGCGCCAGCAGCCCGGAGGCTCAAGAGACCCAGTACTTC	CASSPEAQETQYF
-	TRBJ2-4	TRBV19	many	TGTGCCAGTAGTATAGCCAGGGGAAACATTCAGTACTTC	CASSIARGNIQYF
-	TRBJ1-1	TRBV12-3/TRBV12-4	many	TGTGCCAGCAGTTTAGCGGCAGTAGGTACTGAAGCTTTCTTT	CASSLAAVGTEAFF
-	TRBJ2-5	TRBV5-1	many	TGCGCCAGCAGCTCCCGGACAGTCCAAGAGACCCAGTACTTC	CASSSRTVQETQYF
-	TRBJ1-2	TRBV7-9	many	TGTGCCAGCAGCTCCCACAGAGGTCGGGGAGGCTACACCTTC	CASSSHRGRGGYTF